This TCR beta chain was identified during a study of T-cell memory formation after mild COVID-19. Study-level information: TCR clusters were mostly donor specific.

To note about this clonotype: What it binds is unknown.

Study-level points and caveats: Within pre-infection memory, some responding clones were found, suggesting cross-reactive memory joined. Second-wave clones reaching peak frequency on day 37 lacked confirmed SARS-CoV-2 specificity.

CDR1 and CDR2 from the germline V gene are SGHVS and FNYEAQ. The CDR3 contains 14 residues. Trimming took off 3 bases at V and 5 bases at J, with 13 bases between the two ends. Sample barcodes and UMIs were carried by the TCR alpha and TCR beta cDNA libraries that 5'RACE generated with constant-segment primers. TCRdb recomputed calls from the 5' RACE reads with MiXCR, one row per CDR3 protein. The table lists about 360,000 distinct CDR3 sequences, 10% to 15% of them singletons. The specimen was PBMCs or a T cell subset sorted from them (not recorded which). The source is a young man who had mild COVID-19 (a few samples of this study predate the infection). Cell type and time point are not known. J is TRBJ2-5 and V is TRBV7-6, with a tentative D call TRBD2 (5 bases). CDR3 nucleotide sequence: TGTGCCAGCAGCTTCGGGCCACGAGGGGAGACCCAGTACTTC. Residues: CASSFGPRGETQYF.